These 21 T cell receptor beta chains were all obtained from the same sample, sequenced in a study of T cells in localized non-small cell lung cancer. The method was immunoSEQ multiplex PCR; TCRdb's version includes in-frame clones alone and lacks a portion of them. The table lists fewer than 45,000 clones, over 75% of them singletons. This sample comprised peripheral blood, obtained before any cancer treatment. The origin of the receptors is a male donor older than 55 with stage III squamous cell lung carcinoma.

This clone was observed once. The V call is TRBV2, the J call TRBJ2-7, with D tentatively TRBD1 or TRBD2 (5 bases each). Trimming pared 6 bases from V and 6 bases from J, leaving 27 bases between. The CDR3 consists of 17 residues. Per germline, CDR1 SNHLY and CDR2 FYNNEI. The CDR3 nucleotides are TGTGCCAGCAGAACCCCCCCTGGGAGCAGGGTGAGCTCCGAGCAGTACTTC. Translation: CASRTPPGSRVSSEQYF.

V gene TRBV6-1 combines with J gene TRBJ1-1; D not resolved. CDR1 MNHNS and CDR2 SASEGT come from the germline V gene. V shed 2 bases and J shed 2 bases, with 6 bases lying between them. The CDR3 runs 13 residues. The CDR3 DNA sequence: TGTGCCAGCAGTGAAAACGACAACACTGAAGCTTTCTTT. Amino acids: CASSENDNTEAFF.

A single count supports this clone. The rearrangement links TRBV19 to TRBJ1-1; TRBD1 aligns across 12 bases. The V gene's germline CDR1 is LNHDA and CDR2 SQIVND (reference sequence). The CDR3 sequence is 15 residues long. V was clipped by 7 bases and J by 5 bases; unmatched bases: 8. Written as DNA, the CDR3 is TGTGCCAGTATAACGGGACAGGGGGCCGCGACTGAAGCTTTCTTT. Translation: CASITGQGAATEAFF.

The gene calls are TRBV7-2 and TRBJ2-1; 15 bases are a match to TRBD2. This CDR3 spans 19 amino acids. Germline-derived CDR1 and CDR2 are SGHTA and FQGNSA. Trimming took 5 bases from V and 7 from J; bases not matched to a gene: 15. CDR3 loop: CASSHYPRTSGRASNEQFF. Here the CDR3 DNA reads TGTGCCAGCAGCCACTACCCACGGACTAGCGGGAGGGCTTCAAATGAGCAGTTCTTC.

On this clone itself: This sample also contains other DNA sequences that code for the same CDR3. The CDR3 DNA sequence: TGTGCCAGCAGCGTGGGGCTAGCCCCAGGCCTTGATACGCAGTATTTT. This encodes CASSVGLAPGLDTQYF. V gene TRBV9 combines with J gene TRBJ2-3, with D perhaps TRBD1 or TRBD2 (5 bases each). Germline V gene sequence: CDR1 SGDLS, CDR2 YYNGEE. The CDR3 consists of 16 residues. V was shortened by 2 bases and J by 6 bases, with 19 bases between the two germline ends. Full variable domain (missing parts from reference TRBV9 and TRBJ2-3): DSGVTQTPKHLITATGQRVTLRCSPRSGDLSVYWYQQSLDQGLQFLIQYYNGEERAKGNILERFSAQQFPDLHSELNLSSLELGDSALYFCASSVGLAPGLDTQYFGPGTRLTVL.

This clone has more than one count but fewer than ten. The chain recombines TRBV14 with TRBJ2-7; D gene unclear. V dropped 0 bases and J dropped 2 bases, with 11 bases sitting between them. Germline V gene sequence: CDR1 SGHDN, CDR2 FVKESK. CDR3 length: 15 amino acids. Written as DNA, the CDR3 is TGTGCCAGCAGCCAAGATCCAGCCCGGGCCTACGAGCAGTACTTC. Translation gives CASSQDPARAYEQYF.

CDR3 in amino acids: CASSPTDRPNQPQHF. Written as DNA, the CDR3 is TGTGCCAGTAGTCCAACGGACCGACCCAATCAGCCCCAGCATTTT. The chain couples TRBV19 to TRBJ1-5; D is unclear. Trimming removed 5 bases from V and 3 bases from J, with 14 bases in between. The CDR3 is made up of 15 amino acids. Germline assignment: CDR1 LNHDA and CDR2 SQIVND (reference sequence).

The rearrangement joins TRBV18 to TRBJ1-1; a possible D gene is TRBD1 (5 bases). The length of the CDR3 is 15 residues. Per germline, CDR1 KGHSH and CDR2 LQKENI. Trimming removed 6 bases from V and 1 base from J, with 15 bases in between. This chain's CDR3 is CASSQDSPWNTEAFF. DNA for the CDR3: TGTGCCAGCTCTCAAGACAGTCCTTGGAACACTGAAGCTTTCTTT.

CDR3 loop: CASSPYKSSTDTQYF. Written as DNA, the CDR3 is TGTGCCAGCAGCCCTTACAAATCTAGCACAGATACGCAGTATTTT. The rearrangement links TRBV7-2 to TRBJ2-3; D call uncertain. Deletions cut 5 bases from V and 0 bases from J, with 12 bases between. The CDR3 has 15 amino acids. Germline V CDR1 and CDR2: SGHTA, FQGNSA. The variable domain in full, completed from reference TRBV7-2 and TRBJ2-3, reads GAGVSQSPSNKVTEKGKDVELRCDPISGHTALYWYRQSLGQGLEFLIYFQGNSAPDKSGLPSDRFSAERTGGSVSTLTIQRTQQEDSAVYLCASSPYKSSTDTQYFGPGTRLTVL.

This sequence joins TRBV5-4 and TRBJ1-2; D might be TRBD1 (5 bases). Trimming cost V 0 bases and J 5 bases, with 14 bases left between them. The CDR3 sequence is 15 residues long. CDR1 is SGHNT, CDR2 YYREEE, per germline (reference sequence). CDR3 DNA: TGTGCCAGCAGCTTGGGCCAGGGAGTGGCTTATGGCTACACCTTC. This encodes CASSLGQGVAYGYTF. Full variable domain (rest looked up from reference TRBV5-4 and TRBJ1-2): ETGVTQSPTHLIKTRGQQVTLRCSSQSGHNTVSWYQQALGQGPQFIFQYYREEENGRGNFPPRFSGLQFPNYSSELNVNALELDDSALYLCASSLGQGVAYGYTFGSGTRLTVV.

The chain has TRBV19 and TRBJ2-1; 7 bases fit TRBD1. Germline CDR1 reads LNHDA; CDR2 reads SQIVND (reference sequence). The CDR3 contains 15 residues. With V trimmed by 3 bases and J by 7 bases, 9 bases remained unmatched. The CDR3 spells CASSMTGPPGNEQFF. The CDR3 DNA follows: TGTGCCAGTAGTATGACAGGGCCCCCGGGTAATGAGCAGTTCTTC.

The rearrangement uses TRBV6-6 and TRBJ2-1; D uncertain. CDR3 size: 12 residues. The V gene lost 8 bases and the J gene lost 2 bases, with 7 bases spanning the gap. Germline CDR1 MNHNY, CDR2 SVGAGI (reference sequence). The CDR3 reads CASGRTYNEQFF. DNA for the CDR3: TGTGCCAGCGGCAGAACCTACAATGAGCAGTTCTTC.

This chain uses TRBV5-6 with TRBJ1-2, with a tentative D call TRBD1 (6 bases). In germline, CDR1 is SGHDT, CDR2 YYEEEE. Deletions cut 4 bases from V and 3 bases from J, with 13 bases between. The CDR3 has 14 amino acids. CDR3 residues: CASSVRDNDYGYTF. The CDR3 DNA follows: TGTGCCAGCAGCGTCCGGGACAACGACTATGGCTACACCTTC.

CDR3 nucleotide sequence: TGTGCCAGCAGCTCATCTTGGGACAGGCCCTGGGACGAGCAGTACTTC. It codes for CASSSSWDRPWDEQYF. The V call is TRBV7-2, the J call TRBJ2-7; TRBD1 matches at 8 bases. The V gene's germline CDR1 is SGHTA and CDR2 FQGNSA. The CDR3 has 16 amino acids. V was clipped by 4 bases and J by 5 bases; unmatched bases: 13.

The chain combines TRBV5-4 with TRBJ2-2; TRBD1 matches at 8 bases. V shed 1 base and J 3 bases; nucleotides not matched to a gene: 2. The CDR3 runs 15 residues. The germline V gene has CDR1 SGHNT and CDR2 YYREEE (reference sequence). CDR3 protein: CASSLRTGYTGELFF. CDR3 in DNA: TGTGCCAGCAGCTTGAGGACAGGGTACACCGGGGAGCTGTTTTTT.

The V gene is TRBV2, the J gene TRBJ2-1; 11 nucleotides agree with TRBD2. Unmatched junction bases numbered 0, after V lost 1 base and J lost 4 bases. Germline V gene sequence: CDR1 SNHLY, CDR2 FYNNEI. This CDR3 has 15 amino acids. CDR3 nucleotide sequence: TGTGCCAGCAGTGAAGGACTAGCGGGATACAATGAGCAGTTCTTC. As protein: CASSEGLAGYNEQFF.

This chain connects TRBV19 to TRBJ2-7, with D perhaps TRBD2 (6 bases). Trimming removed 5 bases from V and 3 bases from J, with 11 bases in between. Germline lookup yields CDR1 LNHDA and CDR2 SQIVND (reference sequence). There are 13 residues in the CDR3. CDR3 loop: CASSRSGLYEQYF. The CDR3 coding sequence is TGTGCCAGTAGTCGCAGCGGGCTCTACGAGCAGTACTTC.

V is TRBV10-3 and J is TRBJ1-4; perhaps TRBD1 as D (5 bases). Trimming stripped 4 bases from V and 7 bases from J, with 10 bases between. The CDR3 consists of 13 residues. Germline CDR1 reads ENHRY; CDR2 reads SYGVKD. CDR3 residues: CAISGGVGEKLFF. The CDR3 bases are TGTGCCATCAGTGGAGGGGTGGGTGAAAAACTGTTTTTT.

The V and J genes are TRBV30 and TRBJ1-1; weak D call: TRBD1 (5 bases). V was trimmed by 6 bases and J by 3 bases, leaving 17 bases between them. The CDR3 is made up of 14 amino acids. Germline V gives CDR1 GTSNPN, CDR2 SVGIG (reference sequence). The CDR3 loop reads CACHRGEGHTEAFF. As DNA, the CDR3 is TGTGCCTGCCACCGGGGAGAGGGACACACTGAAGCTTTCTTT. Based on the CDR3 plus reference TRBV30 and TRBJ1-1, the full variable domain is SQTIHQWPATLVQPVGSPLSLECTVEGTSNPNLYWYRQAAGRGLQLLFYSVGIGQISSEVPQNLSASRPQDRQFILSSKKLLLSDSGFYLCACHRGEGHTEAFFGQGTRLTVV.

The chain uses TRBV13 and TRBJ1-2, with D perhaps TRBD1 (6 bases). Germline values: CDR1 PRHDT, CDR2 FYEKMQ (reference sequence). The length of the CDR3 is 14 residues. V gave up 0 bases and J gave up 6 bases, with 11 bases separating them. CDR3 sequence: CASSLGRGADGYTF. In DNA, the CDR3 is TGTGCCAGCAGCTTAGGTCGGGGGGCAGATGGCTACACCTTC. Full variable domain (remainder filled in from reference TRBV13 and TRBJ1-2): AAGVIQSPRHLIKEKRETATLKCYPIPRHDTVYWYQQGPGQDPQFLISFYEKMQSDKGSIPDRFSAQQFSDYHSELNMSSLELGDSALYFCASSLGRGADGYTFGSGTRLTVV.

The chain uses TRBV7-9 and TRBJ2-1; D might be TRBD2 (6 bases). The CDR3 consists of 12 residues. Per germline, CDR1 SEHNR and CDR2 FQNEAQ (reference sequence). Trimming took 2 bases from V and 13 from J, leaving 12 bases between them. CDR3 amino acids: CASSLYGLQQFF. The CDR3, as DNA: TGTGCCAGCAGCTTATATGGACTACAACAGTTCTTC.